This T cell receptor (beta chain) appears in the sequencing data of a study of blood T cell repertoires in COVID-19. On the study more broadly: Material from acute and convalescent COVID-19 was sourced from the United States, Italy and Spain. T cells, B-cell-depleted T cells, or PBMCs supplied cDNA or gDNA.

This clone has ten or more counts. Trimming removed 5 bases from V and 5 bases from J, with 11 bases in between. There are 13 residues in the CDR3. The germline CDR1 and CDR2 sequences are KGHDR and SFDVKD. Seattle participants joined during active infection and were tracked over time. Authors' analysis steps: Reference gene primer amplification yielded estimated nucleated cell counts. Assay used: immunoSEQ multiplex PCR; TCRdb lists only in-frame clones, some missing. The V and J calls and clone size are taken from that table; D and trimming were inferred from the DNA. The repertoire holds approximately 250,000 clones, 75% to 90% seen once, with around 12% in the top ten.

The rearrangement uses TRBV24-1 and TRBJ1-1, with D uncertain. Sequenced: peripheral blood. This clonotype was sampled from a woman in her 70s with COVID-19, enrolled during active disease. CDR3 nucleotide sequence: TGTGCCACCAGTGGGGGAGGATGGACTGAAGCTTTCTTT. As protein: CATSGGGWTEAFF.